The rows below give T cell receptor beta chains drawn from one sample of a study of blood T cells in healthy people across ages. TCRdb recomputed calls from the 5' RACE reads with MiXCR, one row per CDR3 protein. The table has more than 650,000 distinct CDR3 sequences, around 25% seen once. The same sample was also used in a study of T cells of mothers and their children.

Sequenced material: blood. The receptors were gathered from a boy between 10 and 17 years old in good health. Each CDR3 is given with its conserved first and last residue.

V gene,CDR3 protein
TRBV12-3/TRBV12-4,CASSLEPWSPGGYSNYGYTF
TRBV5-5,CASSLEGQGYISGANVLTF
TRBV10-3,CAIAPGDETQYF
TRBV10-3,CAISEEGRAEAFF
TRBV7-8,CASSWQEGTTEELFF
TRBV5-1,CASSLTGLRNQPQHF
TRBV12-3/TRBV12-4,CASRLRTGNSPLHF
TRBV27,CVSSPNRGPNEKLFF
TRBV11-2,CASSHFWRDEETQYF
TRBV12-3/TRBV12-4,CASSPGTGVNIQYF
TRBV2,CASSEGQGWSPLHF
TRBV9,CASSVEGTSGKQFF
TRBV20-1,CSARWGTSGSYNEQFF
TRBV7-2,CASGYRSGETQYF
TRBV4-2,CASSQDRGGQPQHF
TRBV4-1,CASTHRSEVARNEQFF